Below, 21 T cell receptor beta chains from the same sample are listed, as sequenced in a study of cytomegalovirus exposure and HLA in healthy donors. The PCR employed 60 Vbeta primers together with 13 Jbeta primers. The assay was immunoSEQ multiplex PCR, and TCRdb's table has in-frame clones only and misses some. The data contain some 71,000 clones, approximately 70% of them seen just once; the ten biggest clones take up more than 8%. Sequencing was carried out using PBMCs. These receptors were taken from a woman in her fifties or sixties in good health and CMV-seropositive.

The chain links TRBV7-2 to TRBJ1-1; 8 bases fit TRBD1. The junction had 5 bases not matched to a gene; V was cut back by 2 bases and J by 3 bases. Germline CDR1 SGHTA, CDR2 FQGNSA. The CDR3 consists of 15 residues. The CDR3 here is CASSLLPGQDTEAFF. CDR3 coding DNA: TGTGCCAGCAGCTTACTACCGGGACAGGACACTGAAGCTTTCTTT.

The genes are TRBV19 and TRBJ2-7, with TRBD2 identical over 8 bases. The CDR3 length is 14 residues. CDR1 is LNHDA, CDR2 SQIVND, per germline (reference sequence). V gave up 3 bases and J gave up 7 bases; unmatched junction bases: 8. CDR3: CASSIQAGVWEQYF. CDR3 in DNA: TGTGCCAGTAGTATTCAAGCGGGAGTGTGGGAGCAGTACTTC.

The V gene is TRBV29-1, the J gene TRBJ2-7, with TRBD2 identical over 9 bases. Germline CDR1 SQVTM, CDR2 ANQGSEA. The CDR3 has 12 amino acids. The V segment lost 7 bases and the J segment 3 bases; nucleotides outside the gene matches: 4. CDR3 DNA sequence: TGCAGCGCTCGGACTAGCGACTACGAGCAGTACTTC. Amino acid sequence: CSARTSDYEQYF.

The rearrangement uses TRBV7-3 and TRBJ2-2; a possible D gene is TRBD2 (6 bases). Germline V gene sequence: CDR1 SGHTA, CDR2 FQGTGA. The V gene lost 9 bases and the J gene lost 7 bases, with 15 bases spanning the gap. This CDR3 has 13 amino acids. In nucleotides, the CDR3 is TGTGCCAGTACGCGGGGTCCGGGCGGGGAGCTGTTTTTT. Its translation: CASTRGPGGELFF.

This clone was observed once. V is TRBV6-6 and J is TRBJ2-3; D may be TRBD2 (7 bases). With 0 bases removed from V and 2 bases from J, the gap between germline ends came to 12 bases. Germline V gene data show CDR1 as MNHNY and CDR2 as SVGAGI (reference sequence). The CDR3 is 16 residues long. CDR3: CASSYSGGGNTDTQYF. CDR3 nucleotides: TGTGCCAGCAGTTACTCAGGGGGGGGGAACACAGATACGCAGTATTTT.

The chain combines TRBV6-1 with TRBJ2-1, with a weak D call TRBD2 (5 bases). The CDR3 consists of 15 residues. V was trimmed by 5 bases and J by 8 bases, leaving 19 bases between them. Germline values: CDR1 MNHNS, CDR2 SASEGT. The CDR3 sequence: CASSLSIGLAHEQFF. The CDR3 DNA sequence: TGTGCCAGCAGTCTCTCGATTGGGCTAGCACATGAGCAGTTCTTC.

This clone was seen only once. The chain uses TRBV11-3 and TRBJ2-3; 9 bases fit TRBD2. The CDR3 sequence is 17 residues long. Germline CDR1 SGHNT, CDR2 YENEEA. Trimming took 1 base from V and 0 from J; bases not matched to a gene: 5. CDR3 residues: CASSLGVTSGSTDTQYF. CDR3 nucleotides: TGTGCCAGCAGCTTAGGTGTGACTAGCGGAAGCACAGATACGCAGTATTTT.

This clone was seen a few times. This rearrangement joins TRBV6-1 to TRBJ2-3; 9 nucleotides agree with TRBD1. With V trimmed by 7 bases and J by 1 base, 6 bases remained unmatched. The germline V gene has CDR1 MNHNS and CDR2 SASEGT. CDR3 length: 15 amino acids. CDR3 coding DNA: TGTGCCAGCACCGCACAGGGGGCAGGCACAGATACGCAGTATTTT. It yields the protein CASTAQGAGTDTQYF.

The chain carries TRBV30 and TRBJ1-5; 10 nucleotides match TRBD1. CDR1 GTSNPN and CDR2 SVGIG come from the germline V gene (reference sequence). The CDR3 is 16 residues long. Trimming at V came to 1 base and at J to 4 bases, leaving 7 bases not matched to a gene. The DNA of the CDR3 is TGTGCCTGGAGTGCGGGACAGGGGTTGGGAAATCAGCCCCAGCATTTT. The encoded protein is CAWSAGQGLGNQPQHF. Drawing the rest from reference TRBV30 and TRBJ1-5, the complete variable domain is SQTIHQWPATLVQPVGSPLSLECTVEGTSNPNLYWYRQAAGRGLQLLFYSVGIGQISSEVPQNLSASRPQDRQFILSSKKLLLSDSGFYLCAWSAGQGLGNQPQHFGDGTRLSIL.

V is TRBV7-3 and J is TRBJ2-1; TRBD2 might be the D (5 bases). CDR3 size: 13 residues. V shed 4 bases and J shed 6 bases, with 10 bases lying between them. CDR1 is SGHTA and CDR2 is FQGTGA in the germline V gene. CDR3 sequence (DNA): TGTGCCAGCAGCTCCCTAGCCCTCAATGAGCAGTTCTTC. It is translated as CASSSLALNEQFF.

J is TRBJ2-3 and V is TRBV10-3; 11 nucleotides line up with TRBD2. Per germline, CDR1 ENHRY and CDR2 SYGVKD. The V segment lost 2 bases and the J segment 5 bases; nucleotides outside the gene matches: 6. This CDR3 comprises 16 residues. This chain's CDR3 is CAISEPLAGVGDTQYF. The CDR3 DNA sequence: TGTGCCATCAGTGAGCCACTAGCGGGAGTCGGAGATACGCAGTATTTT.

The chain couples TRBV5-6 to TRBJ2-5; 8 bases agree with TRBD1. Trimming removed 0 bases from V and 4 bases from J; junction bases left unmatched: 8. This CDR3 has 16 residues. The germline V gene has CDR1 SGHDT and CDR2 YYEEEE. The CDR3 DNA is TGTGCCAGCAGCTTGGAGGCTCTAGGACAGGGAGAGACCCAGTACTTC. Translating gives CASSLEALGQGETQYF.

Within the sample, this clone is medium-sized. The CDR3 region is CASTRTGYEQYF. The CDR3 DNA follows: TGTGCCAGCACCCGGACAGGGTACGAGCAGTACTTC. The rearrangement joins TRBV6-1 to TRBJ2-7, with 8 bases lining up with TRBD1. The germline V gene encodes CDR1 MNHNS and CDR2 SASEGT. The V gene end was trimmed by 7 bases and the J gene end by 4 bases; junction bases not matched to a gene: 3. The CDR3 covers 12 residues.

The rearrangement uses TRBV27 and TRBJ1-4; no clear D. Trimming pared 5 bases from V and 0 bases from J, leaving 10 bases between. This CDR3 has 15 amino acids. Germline CDR1 is MNHEY and CDR2 is SMNVEV (reference sequence). In DNA, the CDR3 is TGTGCCAGCAGTGTTCGACGGGCAACTAATGAAAAACTGTTTTTT. Translated: CASSVRRATNEKLFF.

The rearrangement uses TRBV5-8 and TRBJ1-6; no clear D. V shed 2 bases and J shed 7 bases, with 10 bases lying between them. Germline loops: CDR1 SGHTS, CDR2 YDEGEE. The CDR3 contains 14 residues. In DNA, the CDR3 is TGTGCCAGCAGCTTTTACTCACGGAATTCACCCCTCCACTTT. Amino acid sequence: CASSFYSRNSPLHF.

In this sample, this clone turned up a few times. The same CDR3 also results from other DNA sequences found in this sample. This sequence joins TRBV15 and TRBJ1-5; D call uncertain. The ends were cut back, 1 base at V and 5 bases at J, with 12 bases in the middle. The CDR3 covers 15 residues. Germline V gives CDR1 LNHNV, CDR2 YYDKDF (reference sequence). The CDR3 reads CATSRVTAGHQPQHF. The CDR3 DNA reads as TGTGCCACCAGCAGAGTCACAGCTGGCCATCAGCCCCAGCATTTT.

This chain uses TRBV6-1 with TRBJ2-3; D is undetermined. CDR1 is MNHNS and CDR2 is SASEGT in the germline V gene. Trimming stripped 3 bases from V and 1 base from J, with 8 bases between. The CDR3 loop spans 14 amino acids. CDR3 nucleotides: TGTGCCAGCAGTGATGGCCACCGCACAGATACGCAGTATTTT. Amino acids: CASSDGHRTDTQYF.

This chain connects TRBV19 to TRBJ1-2; 8 positions match TRBD1. This CDR3 region has 16 residues. V dropped 4 bases and J dropped 5; count of bases not matched to a gene: 12. Germline loops: CDR1 LNHDA, CDR2 SQIVND (reference sequence). Written as DNA, the CDR3 is TGTGCCAGTAGTAGATCTCAGGGGGCGCTTGGATATGGCTACACCTTC. Amino acid sequence: CASSRSQGALGYGYTF.

The V gene is TRBV9, the J gene TRBJ2-1, with 12 bases lining up with TRBD2. V lost 3 bases, J lost 4 bases, and 8 bases stayed unmatched. The germline gives CDR1 SGDLS, CDR2 YYNGEE. This CDR3 spans 17 amino acids. Written as DNA, the CDR3 is TGTGCCAGCAGCGCCCGGCCGACTAGCGGGAGTTACAATGAGCAGTTCTTC. This gives the protein CASSARPTSGSYNEQFF.

The chain combines TRBV27 with TRBJ2-5; possibly TRBD2 for D (7 bases). V was trimmed by 3 bases and J by 1 base, leaving 12 bases between them. CDR3 length equals 15 residues. In germline, CDR1 is MNHEY, CDR2 SMNVEV (reference sequence). The CDR3 nucleotides are TGTGCCAGCAGTTTGGGCGGGGGCCTCCAAGAGACCCAGTACTTC. Translated, it gives CASSLGGGLQETQYF.

The chain couples TRBV19 to TRBJ1-4; 7 bases line up with TRBD1. CDR1 and CDR2 (germline): LNHDA, SQIVND (reference sequence). The CDR3 length is 15 residues. After removal of 7 bases from V and 3 bases from J, the junction contained 8 bases not matched to a gene. The CDR3 region has the DNA TGTGCCAGTACTCTCGCCGGGACAGCTAATGAAAAACTGTTTTTT. This codes for CASTLAGTANEKLFF.